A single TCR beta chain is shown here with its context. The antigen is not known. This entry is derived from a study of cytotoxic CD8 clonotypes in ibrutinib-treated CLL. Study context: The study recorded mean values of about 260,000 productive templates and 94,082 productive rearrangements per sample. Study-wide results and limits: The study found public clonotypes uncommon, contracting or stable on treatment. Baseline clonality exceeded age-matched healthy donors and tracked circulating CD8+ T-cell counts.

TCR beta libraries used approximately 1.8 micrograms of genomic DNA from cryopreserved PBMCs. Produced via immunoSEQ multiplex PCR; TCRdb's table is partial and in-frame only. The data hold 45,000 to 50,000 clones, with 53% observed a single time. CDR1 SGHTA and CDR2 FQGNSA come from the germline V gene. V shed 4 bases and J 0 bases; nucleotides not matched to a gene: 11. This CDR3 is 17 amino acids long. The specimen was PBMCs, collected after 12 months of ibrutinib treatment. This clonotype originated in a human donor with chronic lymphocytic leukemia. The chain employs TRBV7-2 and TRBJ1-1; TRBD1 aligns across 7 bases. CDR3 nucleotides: TGTGCCAGCAGCTCGAGGACAGGACACACAATGAACACTGAAGCTTTCTTT. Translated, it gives CASSSRTGHTMNTEAFF.